A selection of T cell receptor beta chains follows, all from one sample in a study of radiation and T cells in renal cell carcinoma. TCRdb keeps only in-frame clones here, not all; method: immunoSEQ multiplex PCR. The sample has just over 95,000 clones, 70% to 90% seen once. The material was blood, obtained from a patient whose treatment included radiotherapy and nephrectomy. These receptors were taken from a man in his fifties with renal cell carcinoma. CDR3s include the opening cysteine and the closing phenylalanine or tryptophan. The order of the fields is J gene, V gene, clone size, D gene, CDR3 protein, CDR3 DNA. A D gene is named only where the DNA matches it firmly. Some rows have no size entry. The others give once, few or many, or a class for an expanded clone.

J gene: TRBJ1-4; V gene: TRBV7-9; clone size: -; D gene: -; CDR3 protein: CASSPGTTNEKLFF; CDR3 DNA: TGTGCCAGCAGCCCCGGGACAACTAATGAAAAACTGTTTTTT
J gene: TRBJ2-3; V gene: TRBV5-6; clone size: -; D gene: TRBD1; CDR3 protein: CASSFPPTGVADTQYF; CDR3 DNA: TGTGCCAGCAGCTTCCCCCCGACAGGGGTAGCAGATACGCAGTATTTT
J gene: TRBJ1-1; V gene: TRBV27; clone size: once; D gene: -; CDR3 protein: CASRAKSNTEAFF; CDR3 DNA: TGTGCCAGCAGGGCGAAGAGCAACACTGAAGCTTTCTTT
J gene: TRBJ2-5; V gene: TRBV9; clone size: -; D gene: TRBD2; CDR3 protein: CASSVGSSGGTFEETQYF; CDR3 DNA: TGTGCCAGCAGCGTAGGCTCTAGCGGGGGGACCTTTGAAGAGACCCAGTACTTC
J gene: TRBJ1-1; V gene: TRBV30; clone size: -; D gene: -; CDR3 protein: CAWSPDGVHTEAFF; CDR3 DNA: TGTGCCTGGAGTCCCGACGGCGTGCATACTGAAGCTTTCTTT
J gene: TRBJ2-5; V gene: TRBV9; clone size: -; D gene: TRBD2; CDR3 protein: CASSVGWVGRDQETQYF; CDR3 DNA: TGTGCCAGCAGCGTAGGATGGGTAGGGAGGGACCAAGAGACCCAGTACTTC
J gene: TRBJ2-7; V gene: TRBV5-1; clone size: -; D gene: -; CDR3 protein: CASRGTGLLTYEQYF; CDR3 DNA: TGCGCCAGCAGGGGAACAGGACTACTTACCTACGAGCAGTACTTC
J gene: TRBJ2-7; V gene: TRBV10-2; clone size: -; D gene: -; CDR3 protein: CASSDRRVAYEQYF; CDR3 DNA: TGCGCCAGCAGTGATAGAAGGGTTGCCTACGAGCAGTACTTC
J gene: TRBJ2-7; V gene: TRBV28; clone size: -; D gene: -; CDR3 protein: CASRRGLENEQYF; CDR3 DNA: TGTGCCAGCAGGAGGGGGTTAGAAAACGAGCAGTACTTC
J gene: TRBJ2-1; V gene: TRBV5-1; clone size: few; D gene: -; CDR3 protein: CASSLGVSANNEQFF; CDR3 DNA: TGCGCCAGCAGCTTGGGTGTTAGCGCGAACAATGAGCAGTTCTTC
J gene: TRBJ2-1; V gene: TRBV11-3; clone size: few; D gene: -; CDR3 protein: CASSLDGYSYNEQFF; CDR3 DNA: TGTGCCAGCAGCTTGGACGGGTACTCCTACAATGAGCAGTTCTTC
J gene: TRBJ2-1; V gene: TRBV2; clone size: -; D gene: -; CDR3 protein: CASNPQGTPNEQFF; CDR3 DNA: TGTGCCAGCAACCCACAGGGCACGCCTAATGAGCAGTTCTTC
J gene: TRBJ2-1; V gene: TRBV29-1; clone size: -; D gene: TRBD2; CDR3 protein: CSASRTSGASYNEQFF; CDR3 DNA: TGCAGCGCCTCGCGGACTAGCGGGGCCTCATACAATGAGCAGTTCTTC
J gene: TRBJ2-7; V gene: TRBV7-2; clone size: -; D gene: TRBD2; CDR3 protein: CASSFRGTNYYEQYF; CDR3 DNA: TGTGCCAGCAGCTTCAGAGGGACTAACTACTACGAGCAGTACTTC
J gene: TRBJ1-1; V gene: TRBV4-1; clone size: -; D gene: -; CDR3 protein: CASSPTGPVDTEAFF; CDR3 DNA: TGCGCCAGCAGCCCAACCGGACCTGTGGACACTGAAGCTTTCTTT
J gene: TRBJ1-2; V gene: TRBV5-4; clone size: -; D gene: TRBD1; CDR3 protein: CASSYGTGLRIGNYGYTF; CDR3 DNA: TGTGCCAGCAGCTACGGGACAGGCCTGCGCATCGGAAACTATGGCTACACCTTC
J gene: TRBJ2-5; V gene: TRBV5-1; clone size: -; D gene: TRBD2; CDR3 protein: CASSPSGGYQETQYF; CDR3 DNA: TGCGCCAGCAGCCCTAGCGGGGGGTACCAAGAGACCCAGTACTTC
J gene: TRBJ2-5; V gene: TRBV13; clone size: -; D gene: -; CDR3 protein: CASSPRRLQETQYF; CDR3 DNA: TGTGCCAGCAGCCCCCGACGACTCCAAGAGACCCAGTACTTC
J gene: TRBJ1-2; V gene: TRBV11-2; clone size: -; D gene: -; CDR3 protein: CASSLDRGTGYGYTF; CDR3 DNA: TGTGCCAGCAGCTTGGACCGGGGTACAGGGTATGGCTACACCTTC
J gene: TRBJ2-7; V gene: TRBV23-1; clone size: -; D gene: -; CDR3 protein: CASSHSECRSYEQYF; CDR3 DNA: TGCGCCAGCAGTCACTCCGAGTGCCGCTCCTACGAGCAGTACTTC
J gene: TRBJ2-3; V gene: TRBV9; clone size: -; D gene: TRBD1; CDR3 protein: CASSPPGGDRGAGGLSTDTQYF; CDR3 DNA: TGTGCCAGCAGCCCCCCCGGGGGGGACAGGGGGGCGGGAGGCCTCAGCACAGATACGCAGTATTTT
J gene: TRBJ1-3; V gene: TRBV4-1; clone size: -; D gene: -; CDR3 protein: CASSQDRMVGSGNTIYF; CDR3 DNA: TGCGCCAGCAGCCAAGATCGAATGGTGGGCTCTGGAAACACCATATATTTT
J gene: TRBJ2-7; V gene: TRBV10-3; clone size: -; D gene: -; CDR3 protein: CAIRGAGTYEQYF; CDR3 DNA: TGTGCCATCCGTGGGGCGGGAACCTACGAGCAGTACTTC
J gene: TRBJ2-1; V gene: TRBV4-1; clone size: -; D gene: -; CDR3 protein: CASSPWGRGNNEQFF; CDR3 DNA: TGCGCCAGCAGCCCTTGGGGCAGGGGCAACAATGAGCAGTTCTTC
J gene: TRBJ2-3; V gene: TRBV5-4; clone size: -; D gene: TRBD2; CDR3 protein: CASSFLAGGRFGTDTQYF; CDR3 DNA: TGTGCCAGCAGCTTCCTAGCGGGGGGGCGTTTTGGCACAGATACGCAGTATTTT
J gene: TRBJ1-1; V gene: TRBV7-6; clone size: -; D gene: TRBD1; CDR3 protein: CASSGQANTEAFF; CDR3 DNA: TGTGCCAGCAGCGGACAGGCGAACACTGAAGCTTTCTTT